This paragraph reports one T cell receptor (beta chain). Per germline, CDR1 LGHNA and CDR2 YNFKEQ. V was clipped by 0 bases and J by 0 bases; unmatched bases: 2. CDR3 length equals 16 residues. Per the study methods: Reference gene primer amplification gave estimated nucleated cell counts. Clones were read by immunoSEQ multiplex PCR, and TCRdb kept only the in-frame ones, dropping some. That table furnishes V, J and clone size, whereas the DNA furnished D and trimming. Among about 150,000 clones listed, more than 85% were seen once. This sample stems from a study of blood T cell repertoires in COVID-19. On the study more broadly: There were acute and convalescent COVID-19 samples, and they came from the United States, Italy and Spain. Nucleic acid was either cDNA or gDNA, and it came from T cells, B-cell-depleted T cells, or PBMCs.

The V gene is TRBV4-2, the J gene TRBJ2-3; TRBD2 agrees at 8 bases. Sequences were obtained from peripheral blood. This clonotype was obtained from a woman in her 70s with acute or convalescent COVID-19. CDR3 amino acids: CASSQDRGGSTDTQYF. CDR3 nucleotide sequence: TGTGCCAGCAGCCAAGATCGGGGGGGGAGCACAGATACGCAGTATTTT.